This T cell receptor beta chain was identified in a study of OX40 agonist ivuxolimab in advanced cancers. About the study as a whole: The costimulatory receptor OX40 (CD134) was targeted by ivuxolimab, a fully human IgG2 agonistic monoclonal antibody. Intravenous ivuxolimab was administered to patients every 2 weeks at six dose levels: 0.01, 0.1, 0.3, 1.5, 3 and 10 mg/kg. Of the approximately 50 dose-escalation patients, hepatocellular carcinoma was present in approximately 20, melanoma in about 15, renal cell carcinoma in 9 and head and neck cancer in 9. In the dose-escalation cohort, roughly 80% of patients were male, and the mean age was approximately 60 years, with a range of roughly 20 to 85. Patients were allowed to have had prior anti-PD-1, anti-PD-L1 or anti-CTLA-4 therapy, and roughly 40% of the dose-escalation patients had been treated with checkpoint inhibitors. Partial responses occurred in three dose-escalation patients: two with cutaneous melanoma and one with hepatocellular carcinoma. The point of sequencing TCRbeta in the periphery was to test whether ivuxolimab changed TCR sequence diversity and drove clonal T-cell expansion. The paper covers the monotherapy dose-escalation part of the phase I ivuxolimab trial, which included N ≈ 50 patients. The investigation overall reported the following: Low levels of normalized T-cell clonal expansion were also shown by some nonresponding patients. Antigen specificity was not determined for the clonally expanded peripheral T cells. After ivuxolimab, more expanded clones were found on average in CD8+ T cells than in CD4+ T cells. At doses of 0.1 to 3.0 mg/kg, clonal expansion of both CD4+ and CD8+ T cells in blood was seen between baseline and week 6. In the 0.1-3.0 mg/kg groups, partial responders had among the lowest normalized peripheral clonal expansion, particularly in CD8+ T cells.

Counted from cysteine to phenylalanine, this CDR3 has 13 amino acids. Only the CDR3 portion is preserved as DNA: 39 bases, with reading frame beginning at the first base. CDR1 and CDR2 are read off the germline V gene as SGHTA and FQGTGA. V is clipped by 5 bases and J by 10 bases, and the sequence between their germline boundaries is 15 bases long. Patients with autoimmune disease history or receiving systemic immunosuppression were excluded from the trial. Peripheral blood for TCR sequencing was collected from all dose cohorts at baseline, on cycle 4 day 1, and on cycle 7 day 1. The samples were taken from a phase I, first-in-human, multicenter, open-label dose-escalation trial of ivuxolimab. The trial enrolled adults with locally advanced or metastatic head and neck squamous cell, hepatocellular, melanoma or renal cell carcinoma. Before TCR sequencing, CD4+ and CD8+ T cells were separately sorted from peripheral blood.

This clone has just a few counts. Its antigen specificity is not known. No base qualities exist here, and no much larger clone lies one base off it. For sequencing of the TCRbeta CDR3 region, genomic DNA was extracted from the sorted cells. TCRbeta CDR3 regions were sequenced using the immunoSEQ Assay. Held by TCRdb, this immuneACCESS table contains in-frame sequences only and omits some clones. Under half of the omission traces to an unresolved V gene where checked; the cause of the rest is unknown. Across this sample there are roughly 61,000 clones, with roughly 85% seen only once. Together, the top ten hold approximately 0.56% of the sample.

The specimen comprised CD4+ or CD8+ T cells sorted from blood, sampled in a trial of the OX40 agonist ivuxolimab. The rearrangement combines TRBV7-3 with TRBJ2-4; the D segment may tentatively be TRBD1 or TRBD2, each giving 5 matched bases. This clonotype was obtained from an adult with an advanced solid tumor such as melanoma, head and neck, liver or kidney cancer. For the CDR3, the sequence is CASSTRGEQIQYF. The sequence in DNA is TGTGCCAGCAGCACCCGGGGCGAACAAATTCAGTACTTC. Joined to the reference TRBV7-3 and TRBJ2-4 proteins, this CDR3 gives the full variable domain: GAGVSQTPSNKVTEKGKYVELRCDPISGHTALYWYRQSLGQGPEFLIYFQGTGAADDSGLPNDRFFAVRPEGSVSTLKIQRTERGDSAVYLCASSTRGEQIQYFGAGTRLSVL.